Following are 9 T cell receptor beta chains from one sample sequenced in a study of CD8 T cells in ankylosing spondylitis. TCRdb fed the 5' RACE reads into MiXCR, producing one record per CDR3 protein. The data hold fewer than 400,000 distinct CDR3 sequences, with roughly 15% observed a single time. The sequencing input was blood, either unsorted or a sorted T cell fraction (not recorded which). These receptors originate from a male donor with ankylosing spondylitis or in good health (not recorded which).

Only a few counts were recorded for this clonotype. The chain couples TRBV7-2 to TRBJ2-3, with 9 positions matching TRBD1. J was trimmed by 0 bases and V by 5 bases; bases with no gene match: 9. The germline CDR1 and CDR2 sequences are SGHTA and FQGNSA. This CDR3 comprises 17 residues. This CDR3 reads CASSLLTGGLSTDTQYF. CDR3 nucleotide sequence: TGTGCCAGCAGCCTTCTGACAGGGGGGCTGAGCACAGATACGCAGTATTTT.

The chain recombines TRBV20-1 with TRBJ2-3; 10 bases line up with TRBD2. Germline assignment: CDR1 DFQATT and CDR2 SNEGSKA (reference sequence). The CDR3 has 14 residues. V dropped 6 bases and J dropped 3; count of bases not matched to a gene: 6. In DNA, the CDR3 is TGCAGTGCGTTGACTAGCGGGCGGACAGATACGCAGTATTTT. Its protein product is CSALTSGRTDTQYF.

J is TRBJ2-3 and V is TRBV4-1; the match to TRBD1 covers 12 bases. V trimming: 0 bases; J trimming: 2 bases; junction bases outside the gene matches: 12. Germline V gene lookup returns CDR1 MGHRA and CDR2 YSYEKL. This CDR3 has 20 amino acids. The CDR3 is CASSQDWGQGAVSLTDTQYF. Written as DNA, the CDR3 is TGCGCCAGCAGCCAAGATTGGGGACAGGGGGCGGTTAGCCTCACAGATACGCAGTATTTT.

The chain recombines TRBV24-1 with TRBJ2-3; TRBD1 aligns across 8 bases. Germline CDR1 reads KGHDR; CDR2 reads SFDVKD. V lost 2 bases and J lost 3; bases outside the gene matches: 3. This CDR3 spans 15 amino acids. CDR3 protein: CATSDSGGGTDTQYF. In nucleotides, the CDR3 is TGTGCCACCAGTGATTCAGGGGGCGGAACAGATACGCAGTATTTT.

This clonotype was seen many times. The chain employs TRBV12-3 or TRBV12-4 and TRBJ1-1, with D possibly matching TRBD1 (6 bases). Trimming cost V 6 bases and J 0 bases, with 14 bases left between them. The CDR3 is 15 amino acids. CDR3: CASRVGGAMNTEAFF. CDR3 nucleotide sequence: TGTGCCAGCAGAGTCGGGGGGGCGATGAACACTGAAGCTTTCTTT.

This clonotype turned up a few times. The V and J genes are TRBV9 and TRBJ2-5; unclear D gene. CDR3 length equals 13 residues. From germline, CDR1 is SGDLS and CDR2 YYNGEE. Trimming removed 5 bases from V and 2 bases from J, with 10 bases in between. This chain's CDR3 is CASSGPHQETQYF. The CDR3 DNA follows: TGTGCCAGCAGTGGACCCCATCAAGAGACCCAGTACTTC.

In this sample, this clonotype turned up a few times. V is TRBV20-1 and J is TRBJ1-4, with D perhaps matching TRBD1 (5 bases). The CDR3 loop spans 13 amino acids. Trimming removed 7 bases at V and 4 bases at J, with 13 bases between. CDR1 is DFQATT, CDR2 SNEGSKA, per germline (reference sequence). In DNA form, the CDR3 reads TGCAGTGGCAGACAGCCCCTTAATGAAAAACTGTTTTTT. This translates into CSGRQPLNEKLFF.

The rearrangement links TRBV5-5 to TRBJ1-1; TRBD1 might be the D (5 bases). Trimming cost V 0 bases and J 11 bases, with 20 bases left between them. CDR1 and CDR2 from the germline V gene are SGHKS and YYEKEE (reference sequence). The length of the CDR3 is 15 residues. CDR3 sequence reads: CASSLGPQDTEQAFF. The CDR3 DNA reads as TGTGCCAGCAGCTTGGGGCCCCAGGACACAGAGCAGGCTTTCTTT.

The chain couples TRBV4-1 to TRBJ1-4; a weak D match, TRBD1 (6 bases). This CDR3 is built from 14 residues. Trimming pared 4 bases from V and 10 bases from J, leaving 16 bases between. Germline assignment: CDR1 MGHRA and CDR2 YSYEKL. CDR3 loop: CASSPQGIGGKLFF. DNA for the CDR3: TGCGCCAGCAGCCCCCAGGGGATTGGTGGAAAACTGTTTTTT.